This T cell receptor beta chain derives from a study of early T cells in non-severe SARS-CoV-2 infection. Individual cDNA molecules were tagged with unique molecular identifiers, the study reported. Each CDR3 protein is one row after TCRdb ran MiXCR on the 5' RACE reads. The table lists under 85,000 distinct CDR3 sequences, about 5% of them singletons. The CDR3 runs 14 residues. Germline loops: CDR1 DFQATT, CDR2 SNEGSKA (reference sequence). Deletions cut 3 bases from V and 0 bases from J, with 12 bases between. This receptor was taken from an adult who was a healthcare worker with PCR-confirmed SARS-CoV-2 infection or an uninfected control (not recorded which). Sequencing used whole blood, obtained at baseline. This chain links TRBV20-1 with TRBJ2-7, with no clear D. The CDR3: CSASYPRSSYEQYF. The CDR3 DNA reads TGCAGTGCTAGCTATCCCAGGAGCTCCTACGAGCAGTACTTC.